What follows is one T cell receptor beta chain and its context. This record comes from a study of blood T cells in healthy people across ages. A J-beta primer mix and a sample-barcoded 5' primer were used in a second PCR of roughly 7 to 12 cycles. MiXCR, applied by TCRdb to the 5' RACE reads, yields one record per CDR3 protein. The sample includes 760,000 or so distinct CDR3 sequences, 20% to 25% of them seen just once. Germline V gene sequence: CDR1 SGHTA, CDR2 FQGNSA. Trimming took 2 bases from V and 1 from J, leaving 11 bases between them. The CDR3 length is 15 residues. This sample also appeared in a second study, on T cells of mothers and their children. That study reports: Related mother-child pairs showed slightly higher but non-significant overlap than unrelated pairs.

This receptor was identified in a boy aged 5-17 years in good health. The sequencing sample was made of blood. This sequence joins TRBV7-2 and TRBJ2-5; D call uncertain. The CDR3 here is CASSLNRLFQETQYF. The DNA for the CDR3 is TGTGCCAGCAGCTTAAATCGTTTATTCCAAGAGACCCAGTACTTC.